Here is one T cell receptor beta chain with its context. Antigen unknown. Once extracted for a subset, genomic DNA was divided evenly among several immunoSEQ plates. As originally analysed: ImmunoSEQ sequences covered only the junction and lacked quality scores; filtering therefore differed. The method was immunoSEQ multiplex PCR; TCRdb's version includes in-frame clones alone and lacks a portion of them. The V and J calls and clone size come from that table; D and trimming were worked out from the DNA. The sample holds around 700,000 clones, approximately 74% seen once. The CDR3 runs to 11 residues. Germline loops: CDR1 DFQATT, CDR2 SNEGSKA (reference sequence). The V end was cut by 6 bases, the J end by 5 bases, with 10 bases between. The data derive from a study of shared clonotypes between healthy human individuals. Across the study: The people who gave samples were a couple of women and a few men aged 18 to 49. Study results and caveats: Genetic and exposure-history diversity was limited by the small donor number.

This receptor was obtained from a woman aged 25 to 39 in good health. The sequencing input was memory CD4+ T cells sorted from blood. This sample's subset: CD45RA-negative fraction. The chain combines TRBV20-1 with TRBJ1-1; no reliable D call. The CDR3: CSAPLGTEAFF. The CDR3 DNA follows: TGCAGTGCCCCCTTGGGGACTGAAGCTTTCTTT.